Presented here are 23 T cell receptor beta chains from one specimen sequenced in a study of blood T cell repertoires in COVID-19. Method: immunoSEQ multiplex PCR; TCRdb's copy keeps in-frame clones and lacks some. Among under 350,000 clones, around 85% were seen once, and the ten largest hold about 4.2%. Sample: PBMCs or T cells enriched from blood (not recorded which). The receptors originated from a woman in her thirties or forties with acute COVID-19.

The chain is built from TRBV5-1 and TRBJ2-5, with D possibly being TRBD1 (6 bases). This CDR3 is built from 13 residues. The germline gives CDR1 SGHRS, CDR2 YFSETQ. Trimming shortened V by 5 bases and J by 4 bases, and 12 bases separated the two germline ends. CDR3 sequence: CASRSVRGETQYF. As DNA, the CDR3 is TGCGCCAGCAGGTCCGTCAGGGGAGAGACCCAGTACTTC.

The chain joins TRBV25-1 to TRBJ1-4; D is uncertain. V was shortened by 2 bases and J by 2 bases, with 9 bases between the two germline ends. The CDR3 extends over 15 amino acids. Germline V CDR1 and CDR2: MGHDK, SYGVNS. This CDR3 is CASSETRITNEKLFF. The CDR3, as DNA: TGTGCCAGCAGTGAAACGAGGATTACTAATGAAAAACTGTTTTTT.

The CDR3 protein is CASSPAGVYSKNIQYF. Written as DNA, the CDR3 is TGTGCCAGCAGTCCTGCGGGGGTTTATTCCAAAAACATTCAGTACTTC. The chain joins TRBV27 to TRBJ2-4; TRBD2 matches at 7 bases. This CDR3 is built from 16 residues. Looked up from germline, CDR1 is MNHEY and CDR2 is SMNVEV (reference sequence). V shed 5 bases, J shed 2 bases, and the junction held 9 bases outside the gene matches.

This clone was recorded once. Likely a read error: the CDR3 ends without its conserved phenylalanine or tryptophan. The DNA is left out, because the CDR3 cannot be placed on it with certainty; the CDR3 is given as TCRdb lists it. The rearrangement links TRBV28 to TRBJ2-7; TRBD2 was called by the table and not checked on the DNA. Germline values: CDR1 MDHEN, CDR2 SYDVKM. The length of the CDR3 is 13 amino acids, counting both ends. This CDR3 is CATSTPSGPTPVP.

The count of this clone is one. This chain connects TRBV3-1 (or the pseudogene TRBV3-2) to TRBJ2-5, with 8 bases lining up with TRBD2. The CDR3 runs 14 residues. Germline trimming cut 4 bases from V and 3 bases from J; bases unmatched to any gene: 4. Germline lookup yields CDR1 LGHDT and CDR2 YNNKEL (reference sequence). In DNA form, the CDR3 reads TGTGCCAGCAGCCTCACTAGCGGAGAAGAGACCCAGTACTTC. It encodes CASSLTSGEETQYF.

CDR3 DNA sequence: TGTGCCAGTGGCGCCATCGGACAGGGCTCCTACGAGCAGTACTTC. Translation gives CASGAIGQGSYEQYF. The chain has TRBV19 and TRBJ2-7; TRBD1 matches 8 bases. V gave up 8 bases and J gave up 0 bases; unmatched junction bases: 9. The CDR3 spans 15 residues. Germline loops: CDR1 LNHDA, CDR2 SQIVND (reference sequence).

J is TRBJ1-5 and V is TRBV12-3 or TRBV12-4; D gene unclear. This CDR3 spans 13 amino acids. Trimming cost V 3 bases and J 4 bases, with 7 bases left between them. The CDR3 nucleotides read TGTGCCAGCAGTTTGTCCAGGAATCAGCCCCAGCATTTT. Its translation is CASSLSRNQPQHF.

The V call is TRBV3-1 (or the pseudogene TRBV3-2), the J call TRBJ2-1, with a tentative D call TRBD1 (6 bases). There are 13 residues in the CDR3. Germline assignment: CDR1 LGHDT and CDR2 YNNKEL (reference sequence). Trimming stripped 4 bases from V and 7 bases from J, with 11 bases between. CDR3 residues: CASSLGTGNEQFF. The CDR3 DNA follows: TGTGCCAGCAGCCTTGGAACAGGGAATGAGCAGTTCTTC.

This clone occurred once. This chain links TRBV4-1 with TRBJ2-7; D may be TRBD1 (5 bases). The CDR3 is 15 residues long. Germline V lookup: CDR1 MGHRA, CDR2 YSYEKL. V lost 2 bases and J lost 2, with 13 bases in between. The CDR3 sequence: CASSQNQGSTYEQYF. The CDR3 DNA reads TGCGCCAGCAGCCAAAATCAGGGCTCTACCTACGAGCAGTACTTC.

This chain connects TRBV7-3 to TRBJ2-3, with 7 positions matching TRBD2. The CDR3 is 15 amino acids. After removal of 5 bases from V and 7 bases from J, the junction contained 12 bases not matched to a gene. The V gene's germline CDR1 is SGHTA and CDR2 FQGTGA. CDR3 amino acids: CASSPRVAGGNTQYF. The CDR3 DNA reads TGTGCCAGCAGCCCTCGGGTAGCGGGTGGGAATACGCAGTATTTT.

This clone has a handful of counts. The J gene is TRBJ1-2, the V gene TRBV28; possible D gene TRBD1, 5 bases. CDR3 length: 14 amino acids. Trimming left V 5 bases short and J 6 bases short, with 16 bases between. Looked up from germline, CDR1 is MDHEN and CDR2 is SYDVKM. The CDR3 protein is CASSPPVGGNGYTF. CDR3 sequence (DNA): TGTGCCAGCAGTCCCCCCGTGGGGGGGAATGGCTACACCTTC.

V usage is TRBV3-1 (or the pseudogene TRBV3-2) and J usage is TRBJ2-1; 13 bases map to TRBD2. V was clipped by 4 bases and J by 8 bases; unmatched bases: 2. The CDR3 runs 14 residues. CDR1 is LGHDT, CDR2 YNNKEL, per germline (reference sequence). CDR3 in amino acids: CASSPGTSGDEQFF. CDR3 in DNA: TGTGCCAGCAGCCCGGGGACTAGCGGGGATGAGCAGTTCTTC.

The genes are TRBV2 and TRBJ2-5; TRBD2 is a possible D gene (6 bases). Germline assignment: CDR1 SNHLY and CDR2 FYNNEI. The CDR3 sequence is 16 residues long. The V end was cut by 0 bases, the J end by 0 bases, with 11 bases between. CDR3 sequence (DNA): TGTGCCAGCAGTGAAGCGCTGCGGACTAACCAAGAGACCCAGTACTTC. This encodes CASSEALRTNQETQYF.

The V gene is TRBV5-1, the J gene TRBJ2-3, with 11 bases matching TRBD1. CDR1 and CDR2 (germline): SGHRS, YFSETQ. J was trimmed by 5 bases and V by 3 bases; bases with no gene match: 8. The length of the CDR3 is 16 residues. The CDR3 sequence: CASSSRGTGGIDTQYF. The CDR3 region has the DNA TGCGCCAGCAGCTCTCGTGGGACAGGGGGTATAGATACGCAGTATTTT. The variable domain in full, completed from reference TRBV5-1 and TRBJ2-3, reads KAGVTQTPRYLIKTRGQQVTLSCSPISGHRSVSWYQQTPGQGLQFLFEYFSETQRNKGNFPGRFSGRQFSNSRSEMNVSTLELGDSALYLCASSSRGTGGIDTQYFGPGTRLTVL.

This clone was observed once. The V call is TRBV19, the J call TRBJ1-5; 8 positions match TRBD1. This CDR3 spans 15 amino acids. CDR1 LNHDA and CDR2 SQIVND come from the germline V gene (reference sequence). The V segment lost 4 bases and the J segment 6 bases; nucleotides outside the gene matches: 8. CDR3 residues: CASSTGQGESQPQHF. For the CDR3, the DNA is TGTGCCAGTAGTACCGGACAGGGCGAAAGTCAGCCCCAGCATTTT.

The chain recombines TRBV5-1 with TRBJ1-2, with D perhaps matching TRBD1 (5 bases). The germline CDR1 and CDR2 sequences are SGHRS and YFSETQ. V lost 4 bases and J lost 4, with 17 bases in between. The CDR3 totals 15 residues. CDR3 residues: CASSLAWDSSYGYTF. The CDR3 DNA reads as TGCGCCAGCAGCCTAGCGTGGGACTCTTCCTATGGCTACACCTTC.

This chain connects TRBV5-6 to TRBJ2-5; 8 bases fit TRBD2. V shed 6 bases, J shed 1 base, and the junction held 2 bases outside the gene matches. Germline assignment: CDR1 SGHDT and CDR2 YYEEEE. This CDR3 has 13 residues. The CDR3 region is CASISGTQETQYF. CDR3 DNA sequence: TGTGCCAGCATTAGCGGGACCCAAGAGACCCAGTACTTC.

This clone was counted a few times. The chain carries TRBV25-1 and TRBJ1-2; a possible D gene is TRBD1 (5 bases). Trimming took off 4 bases at V and 4 bases at J, with 19 bases between the two ends. From germline, CDR1 is MGHDK and CDR2 SYGVNS. CDR3 length equals 16 residues. The DNA of the CDR3 is TGTGCCAGCAGTGGTTCGGACATTGTACTTGGCTATGGCTACACCTTC. It yields the protein CASSGSDIVLGYGYTF.

This chain connects TRBV7-3 to TRBJ2-2, with 8 nucleotides matching TRBD2. This CDR3 spans 16 amino acids. In germline, CDR1 is SGHTA, CDR2 FQGTGA. The J segment lost 1 base and the V segment lost 1 base, leaving 2 bases of the junction unmatched. CDR3 DNA sequence: TGTGCCAGCAGCTTAAATGCGGGAGGGAACACCGGGGAGCTGTTTTTT. Its protein product is CASSLNAGGNTGELFF.

CDR3 residues: CASSPDPTGGTEAFF. The CDR3 DNA is TGTGCCAGCAGCCCCGACCCCACGGGTGGCACTGAAGCTTTCTTT. The rearrangement uses TRBV3-1 (or the pseudogene TRBV3-2) and TRBJ1-1; D remains ambiguous. Trimming took off 4 bases at V and 4 bases at J, with 16 bases between the two ends. The CDR3 loop spans 15 amino acids. Per the germline V gene, CDR1 is LGHDT and CDR2 is YNNKEL (reference sequence).

The V gene is TRBV7-2, the J gene TRBJ2-3; 8 bases fit TRBD2. Germline CDR1 is SGHTA and CDR2 is FQGNSA. The CDR3 spans 17 residues. V shed 1 base and J 3 bases; nucleotides not matched to a gene: 9. The CDR3 protein is CASSLGGGGGKTDTQYF. CDR3 DNA sequence: TGTGCCAGCAGCTTAGGAGGAGGCGGGGGGAAGACAGATACGCAGTATTTT.

The chain carries TRBV28 and TRBJ1-5; the D is unclear. Between the trimmed V and J ends, which lost 2 bases and 0 bases, there was a span of 8 bases. The CDR3 has 15 amino acids. Per germline, CDR1 MDHEN and CDR2 SYDVKM. The CDR3 DNA follows: TGTGCCAGCAGTTTACGGGGAGATAGCAATCAGCCCCAGCATTTT. Residues: CASSLRGDSNQPQHF.

The rearrangement links TRBV27 to TRBJ2-1, with 9 nucleotides matching TRBD2. The germline V gene has CDR1 MNHEY and CDR2 SMNVEV (reference sequence). The CDR3 loop spans 15 amino acids. Losses at the gene ends were 5 bases for V and 8 bases for J; bases not matched to a gene: 10. CDR3 in DNA: TGTGCCAGCAGTCCCATGGCGGGGGGGATTGATGAGCAGTTCTTC. The encoded protein is CASSPMAGGIDEQFF.